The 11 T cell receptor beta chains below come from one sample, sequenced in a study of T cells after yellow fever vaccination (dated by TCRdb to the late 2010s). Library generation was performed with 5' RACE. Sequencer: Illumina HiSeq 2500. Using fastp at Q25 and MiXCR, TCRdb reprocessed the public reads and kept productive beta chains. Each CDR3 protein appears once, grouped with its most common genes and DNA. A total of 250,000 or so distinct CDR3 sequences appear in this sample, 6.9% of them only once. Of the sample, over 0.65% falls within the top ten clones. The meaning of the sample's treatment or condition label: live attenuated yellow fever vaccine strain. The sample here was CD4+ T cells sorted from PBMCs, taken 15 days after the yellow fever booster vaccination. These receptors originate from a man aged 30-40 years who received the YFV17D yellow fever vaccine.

The CDR3 coding sequence is TGCAGCAGTGGGACTAGCAGAGGCGAGCAGTACTTC. This encodes CSSGTSRGEQYF. The chain carries TRBV20-1 and TRBJ2-7; 9 bases line up with TRBD2. The germline V gene encodes CDR1 DFQATT and CDR2 SNEGSKA (reference sequence). This CDR3 spans 12 amino acids.

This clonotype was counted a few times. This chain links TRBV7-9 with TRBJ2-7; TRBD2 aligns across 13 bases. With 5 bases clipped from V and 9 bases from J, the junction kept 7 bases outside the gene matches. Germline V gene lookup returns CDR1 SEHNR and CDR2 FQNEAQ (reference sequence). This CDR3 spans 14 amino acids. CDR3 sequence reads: CASSAGTSGTGQYF. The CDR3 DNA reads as TGTGCCAGCAGCGCCGGGACTAGCGGGACCGGGCAGTACTTC.

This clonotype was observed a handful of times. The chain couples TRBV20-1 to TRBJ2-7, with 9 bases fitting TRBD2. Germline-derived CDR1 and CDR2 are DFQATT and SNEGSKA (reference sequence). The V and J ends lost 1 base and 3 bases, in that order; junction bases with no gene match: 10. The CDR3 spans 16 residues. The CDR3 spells CSARAELGTSLYEQYF. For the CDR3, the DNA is TGCAGTGCTAGAGCAGAACTCGGGACTAGCCTCTACGAGCAGTACTTC.

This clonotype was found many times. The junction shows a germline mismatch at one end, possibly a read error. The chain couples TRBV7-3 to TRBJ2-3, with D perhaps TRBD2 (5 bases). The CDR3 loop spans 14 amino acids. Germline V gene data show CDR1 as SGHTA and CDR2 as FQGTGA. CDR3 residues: CASSLTSSTDTQYF. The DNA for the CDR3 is TGTGCCAGCAGTTTAACTAGTTCGACAGATACGCAGTATTTT.

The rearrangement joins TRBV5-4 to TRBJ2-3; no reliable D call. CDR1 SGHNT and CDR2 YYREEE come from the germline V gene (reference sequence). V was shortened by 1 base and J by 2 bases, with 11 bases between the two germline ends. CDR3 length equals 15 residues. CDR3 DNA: TGTGCCAGCAGCTTGAAACAGATTGTCACAGATACGCAGTATTTT. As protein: CASSLKQIVTDTQYF.

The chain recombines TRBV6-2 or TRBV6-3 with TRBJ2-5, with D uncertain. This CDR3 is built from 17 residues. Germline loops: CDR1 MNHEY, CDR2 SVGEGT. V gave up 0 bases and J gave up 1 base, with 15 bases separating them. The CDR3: CASSYSISRSSQETQYF. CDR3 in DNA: TGTGCCAGCAGTTACTCGATATCGAGGAGTAGCCAAGAGACCCAGTACTTC.

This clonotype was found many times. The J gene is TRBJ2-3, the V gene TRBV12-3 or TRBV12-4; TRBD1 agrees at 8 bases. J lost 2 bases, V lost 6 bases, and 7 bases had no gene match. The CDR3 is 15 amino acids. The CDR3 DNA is TGTGCCAGCAGCCCCCCAGGGGGCTACACAGATACGCAGTATTTT. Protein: CASSPPGGYTDTQYF.

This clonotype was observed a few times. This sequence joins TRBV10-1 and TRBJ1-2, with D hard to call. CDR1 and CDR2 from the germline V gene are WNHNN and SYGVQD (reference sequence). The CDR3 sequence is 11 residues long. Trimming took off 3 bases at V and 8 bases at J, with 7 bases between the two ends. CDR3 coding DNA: TGCGCCAGCAGTGACGGGCGAGGCTACACCTTC. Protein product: CASSDGRGYTF.

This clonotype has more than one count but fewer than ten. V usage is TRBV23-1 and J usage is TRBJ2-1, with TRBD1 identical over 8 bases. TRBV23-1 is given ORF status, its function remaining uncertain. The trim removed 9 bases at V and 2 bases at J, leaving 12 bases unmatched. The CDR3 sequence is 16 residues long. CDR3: CASLYLDRATYNEQFF. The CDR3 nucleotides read TGCGCCAGTCTTTACCTGGACAGGGCAACCTACAATGAGCAGTTCTTC.

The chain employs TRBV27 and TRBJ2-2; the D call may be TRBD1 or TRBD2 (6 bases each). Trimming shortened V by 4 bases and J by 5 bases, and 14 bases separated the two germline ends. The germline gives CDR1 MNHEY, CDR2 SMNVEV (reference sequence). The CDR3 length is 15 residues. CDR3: CASSSYQGRTGELFF. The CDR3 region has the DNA TGTGCCAGCAGTTCTTATCAGGGGAGGACCGGGGAGCTGTTTTTT.

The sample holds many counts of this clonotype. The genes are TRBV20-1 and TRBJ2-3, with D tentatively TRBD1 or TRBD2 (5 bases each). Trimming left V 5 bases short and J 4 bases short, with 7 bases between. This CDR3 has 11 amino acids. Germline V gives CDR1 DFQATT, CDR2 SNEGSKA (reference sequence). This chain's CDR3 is CSAGGPDTQYF. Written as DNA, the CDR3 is TGCAGTGCTGGGGGTCCAGATACGCAGTATTTT.